The source of this T cell receptor beta chain is a study of cytomegalovirus exposure and HLA in healthy donors. Primers: 60 Vbeta forward and 13 Jbeta reverse. Clones were sequenced by immunoSEQ multiplex PCR, and TCRdb holds only the in-frame ones, with some missing. The sample has about 110,000 clones; about 64% are singletons. Regarding the study as a whole: Reportedly, a later analysis found an Asian-associated ancestry cluster had fewer N-insertions than the roughly 700-donor mean.

A remark on this clone: Its antigen is not known.

Sequenced input: PBMCs. The sequence was collected from a female donor in good health and CMV-seronegative.

This CDR3 is CASSPLAGGPTSTDTQYF. Here the CDR3 DNA reads TGTGCCAGCTCACCTCTAGCGGGAGGGCCTACCAGCACAGATACGCAGTATTTT. J is TRBJ2-3 and V is TRBV18; TRBD2 matches 12 bases. The trim removed 3 bases at V and 0 bases at J, leaving 7 bases unmatched. Germline CDR1 reads KGHSH; CDR2 reads LQKENI. The CDR3 runs 18 residues.